This T cell receptor (beta chain) was found in a study of Graves' ophthalmopathy and Graves' hyperthyroidism. This clonotype has a handful of counts. The length of the CDR3 is 15 residues. After removal of 1 base from V and 0 bases from J, the junction contained 2 bases not matched to a gene. The V gene's germline CDR1 is MRHNA and CDR2 SNTAGT. RNA transcripts were the source from which TCR beta CDR3 regions were amplified. Investigators did first-round RT-PCR with HTBI primers, then second-round multiplex PCR. TCRdb redid the calling of the multiplex PCR reads with MiXCR, one entry per CDR3 protein. The table has over a million distinct CDR3 sequences, about 40% seen once.

What was sequenced was peripheral blood or thyroid tissue (not recorded which). The TCR comes from an adult man with Graves' hyperthyroidism. This chain connects TRBV6-4 to TRBJ2-5; 7 nucleotides align to TRBD1. CDR3 sequence reads: CASSDYGTDQETQYF. In DNA form, the CDR3 reads TGTGCCAGCAGTGACTATGGGACAGACCAAGAGACCCAGTACTTC.